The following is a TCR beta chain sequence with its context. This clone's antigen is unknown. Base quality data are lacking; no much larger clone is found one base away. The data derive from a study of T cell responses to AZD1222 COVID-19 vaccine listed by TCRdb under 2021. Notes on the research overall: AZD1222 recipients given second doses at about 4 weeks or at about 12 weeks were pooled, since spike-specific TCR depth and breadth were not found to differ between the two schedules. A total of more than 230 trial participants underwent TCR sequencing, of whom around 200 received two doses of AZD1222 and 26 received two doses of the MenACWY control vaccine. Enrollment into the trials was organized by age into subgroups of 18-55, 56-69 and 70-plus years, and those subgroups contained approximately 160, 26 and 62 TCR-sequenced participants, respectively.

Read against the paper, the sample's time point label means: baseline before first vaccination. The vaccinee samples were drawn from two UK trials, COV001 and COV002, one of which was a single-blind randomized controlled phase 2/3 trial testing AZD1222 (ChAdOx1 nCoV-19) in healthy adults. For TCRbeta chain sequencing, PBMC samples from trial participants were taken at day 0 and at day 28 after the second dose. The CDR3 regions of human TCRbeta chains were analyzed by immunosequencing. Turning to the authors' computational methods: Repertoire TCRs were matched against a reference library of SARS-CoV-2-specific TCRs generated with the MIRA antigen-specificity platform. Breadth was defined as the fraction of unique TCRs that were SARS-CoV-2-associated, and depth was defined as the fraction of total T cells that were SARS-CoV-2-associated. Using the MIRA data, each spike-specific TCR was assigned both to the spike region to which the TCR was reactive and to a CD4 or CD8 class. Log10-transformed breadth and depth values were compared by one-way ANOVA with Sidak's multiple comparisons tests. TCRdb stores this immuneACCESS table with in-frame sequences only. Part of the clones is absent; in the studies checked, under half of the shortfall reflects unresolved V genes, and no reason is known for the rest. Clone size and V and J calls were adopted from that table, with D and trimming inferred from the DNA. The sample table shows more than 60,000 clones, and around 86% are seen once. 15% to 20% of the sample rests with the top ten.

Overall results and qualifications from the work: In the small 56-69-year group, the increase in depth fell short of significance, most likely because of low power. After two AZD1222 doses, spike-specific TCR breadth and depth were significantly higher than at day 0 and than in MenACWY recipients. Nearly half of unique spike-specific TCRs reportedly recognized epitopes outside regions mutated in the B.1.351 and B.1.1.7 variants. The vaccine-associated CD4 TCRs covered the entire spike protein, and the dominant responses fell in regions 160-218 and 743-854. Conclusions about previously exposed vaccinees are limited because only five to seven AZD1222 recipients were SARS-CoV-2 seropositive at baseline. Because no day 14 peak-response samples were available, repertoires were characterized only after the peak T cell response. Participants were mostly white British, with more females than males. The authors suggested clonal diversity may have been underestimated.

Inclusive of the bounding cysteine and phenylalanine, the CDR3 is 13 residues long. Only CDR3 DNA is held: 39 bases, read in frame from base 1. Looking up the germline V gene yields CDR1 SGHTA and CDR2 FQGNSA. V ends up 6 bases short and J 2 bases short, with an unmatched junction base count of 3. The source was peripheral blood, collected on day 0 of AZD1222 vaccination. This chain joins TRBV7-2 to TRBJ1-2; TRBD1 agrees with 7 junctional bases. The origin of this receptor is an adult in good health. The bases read TGTGCCAGCAGTAGGGGGCTCAACTATGGCTACACCTTC. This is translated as CASSRGLNYGYTF.